This T cell receptor (beta chain) derives from a study of blood T cell repertoires in COVID-19. For the study at large: Material from acute and convalescent COVID-19 was sourced from the United States, Italy and Spain. PBMCs, B-cell-depleted T cells, or T cells provided the cDNA or gDNA that made up the material.

How the authors handled the data: Amplification with reference gene primers provided the estimates of nucleated cell counts. Using immunoSEQ multiplex PCR, the repertoire was profiled, and TCRdb retains in-frame clones only, with some absent. The V and J calls and clone size come from that table; D and trimming were worked out from the DNA. The data contain about 59,000 clones, around four fifths of them singletons. There are a few counts of this clone. The V segment lost 7 bases and the J segment 5 bases; nucleotides outside the gene matches: 17. Germline V gives CDR1 KGHDR, CDR2 SFDVKD. The CDR3 has 19 residues.

The source is a woman aged 45-59 years with active or convalescent COVID-19. The V gene is TRBV24-1, the J gene TRBJ2-5; 14 bases align to TRBD2. The sample taken for sequencing was peripheral blood. For the CDR3, the DNA is TGTGCCACCAGCGCATCCGGGACTAGCGGGAGTAGTGGGGCGGAGACCCAGTACTTC. Translation gives CATSASGTSGSSGAETQYF.